These 17 T cell receptor beta chains came from one sample sequenced in a study of preoperative IRX-2 immunotherapy in early breast cancer. Sample treatment: preoperative locoregional IRX-2 cytokine immunotherapy. Sequencing used immunoSEQ multiplex PCR; TCRdb keeps in-frame clones, though not all of them. The sample has some 22,000 clones; approximately 96% are singletons. The sample consisted of tumor tissue, taken after IRX-2 immunotherapy. The receptors were gathered from a human donor with breast cancer.

The rearrangement links TRBV2 to TRBJ2-3, with D possibly being TRBD2 (5 bases). The V end lost 6 bases, the J end lost 6 bases, and 10 bases lay between the germline ends. Germline CDR1 reads SNHLY; CDR2 reads FYNNEI. The CDR3 has 12 residues. In DNA, the CDR3 is TGTGCCAGCAGGGGATGGGAGGATACGCAGTATTTT. The encoded protein is CASRGWEDTQYF.

This clone occurred once. This chain uses TRBV7-2 with TRBJ2-1, with 10 bases aligning to TRBD2. The CDR3 loop spans 16 amino acids. Germline-derived CDR1 and CDR2 are SGHTA and FQGNSA. V shed 3 bases and J 6 bases; nucleotides not matched to a gene: 8. The CDR3 DNA reads as TGTGCCAGCAGCTTTGGAGCGGGAGGGCCGGGCAATGAGCAGTTCTTC. Protein: CASSFGAGGPGNEQFF. Full variable domain (rest looked up from reference TRBV7-2 and TRBJ2-1): GAGVSQSPSNKVTEKGKDVELRCDPISGHTALYWYRQSLGQGLEFLIYFQGNSAPDKSGLPSDRFSAERTGGSVSTLTIQRTQQEDSAVYLCASSFGAGGPGNEQFFGPGTRLTVL.

The chain is built from TRBV12-5 and TRBJ1-5; D remains unclear. V was clipped by 5 bases and J by 0 bases, with 17 bases between them. Germline V gene sequence: CDR1 LGHNT, CDR2 FRNRAP. The length of the CDR3 is 17 residues. The CDR3 DNA sequence: TGTGCTAGTGGTCCGGGAGATCACCGGGGTAGCAATCAGCCCCAGCATTTT. Translated, it gives CASGPGDHRGSNQPQHF. The entire variable domain, with the rest obtained from reference TRBV12-5 and TRBJ1-5, is as follows: DARVTQTPRHKVTEMGQEVTMRCQPILGHNTVFWYRQTMMQGLELLAYFRNRAPLDDSGMPKDRFSAEMPDATLATLKIQPSEPRDSAVYFCASGPGDHRGSNQPQHFGDGTRLSIL.

The chain carries TRBV6-5 and TRBJ2-3; TRBD1 matches 9 bases. The CDR3 length is 16 residues. The junction had 6 bases not matched to a gene; V was cut back by 2 bases and J by 3 bases. Germline lookup yields CDR1 MNHEY and CDR2 SVGAGI. In DNA, the CDR3 is TGTGCCAGCAGTTACGCGAGGACAGGGGTAACAGATACGCAGTATTTT. Its protein is CASSYARTGVTDTQYF.

The V and J genes are TRBV6-5 and TRBJ2-2, with a possible D match to TRBD2 (5 bases). V dropped 6 bases and J dropped 7 bases, with 15 bases sitting between them. There are 14 residues in the CDR3. Germline CDR1 reads MNHEY; CDR2 reads SVGAGI. Here the CDR3 DNA reads TGTGCCAGCAGCCAGACCCTCGGGGACGGGGAGCTGTTTTTT. Protein: CASSQTLGDGELFF.

The rearrangement joins TRBV7-3 to TRBJ1-2; unclear D gene. This CDR3 has 14 amino acids. Trimming removed 0 bases from V and 4 bases from J, with 9 bases in between. Germline V gene data show CDR1 as SGHTA and CDR2 as FQGTGA. The CDR3 sequence: CASSLTSQTYGYTF. For the CDR3, the DNA is TGTGCCAGCAGCTTAACCTCGCAGACCTATGGCTACACCTTC.

CDR3 sequence reads: CASSPLAGAETQYF. The CDR3 DNA reads as TGTGCCAGCAGCCCGCTAGCGGGAGCAGAGACCCAGTACTTC. The chain joins TRBV9 to TRBJ2-5; 10 bases align to TRBD2. Germline loops: CDR1 SGDLS, CDR2 YYNGEE. The CDR3 sequence is 14 residues long. With V trimmed by 4 bases and J by 4 bases, 4 bases remained unmatched.

The gene calls are TRBV7-2 and TRBJ2-1; D is possibly TRBD2 (6 bases). The CDR3 runs 19 residues. Germline lookup yields CDR1 SGHTA and CDR2 FQGNSA. Trimming stripped 5 bases from V and 0 bases from J, with 23 bases between. The CDR3, as DNA: TGTGCCAGCAGCCTGAAAGGGGACTTTTCTGCCAACTCCTACAATGAGCAGTTCTTC. This gives the protein CASSLKGDFSANSYNEQFF.

The V call is TRBV29-1, the J call TRBJ2-7; D gene uncertain. V was trimmed by 2 bases and J by 4 bases, leaving 6 bases between them. Per germline, CDR1 SQVTM and CDR2 ANQGSEA. This CDR3 spans 11 amino acids. The CDR3 region is CSVEREYEQYF. As DNA, the CDR3 is TGCAGCGTTGAAAGGGAATACGAGCAGTACTTC.

The V and J genes are TRBV19 and TRBJ1-1; D unclear. There are 13 residues in the CDR3. V lost 5 bases and J lost 6, with 13 bases in between. Per germline, CDR1 LNHDA and CDR2 SQIVND (reference sequence). The CDR3 sequence is CASSFQSGAEAFF. For the CDR3, the DNA is TGTGCCAGTAGTTTTCAATCGGGCGCTGAAGCTTTCTTT.

The chain links TRBV4-1 to TRBJ2-1; no definite D call. Deletions cut 2 bases from V and 4 bases from J, with 18 bases between. Germline V gene data show CDR1 as MGHRA and CDR2 as YSYEKL. This CDR3 is 17 amino acids long. The CDR3 DNA is TGCGCCAGCAGCCAACCAACTACGGGCAGGTTATACAATGAGCAGTTCTTC. It specifies CASSQPTTGRLYNEQFF.

The chain employs TRBV9 and TRBJ1-3; D remains ambiguous. Germline lookup yields CDR1 SGDLS and CDR2 YYNGEE. V shed 0 bases and J shed 0 bases, with 7 bases lying between them. The CDR3 extends over 15 amino acids. The CDR3, as DNA: TGTGCCAGCAGCGTAGACTACTTCTCTGGAAACACCATATATTTT. Amino acids: CASSVDYFSGNTIYF. Based on the CDR3 plus reference TRBV9 and TRBJ1-3, the full variable domain is DSGVTQTPKHLITATGQRVTLRCSPRSGDLSVYWYQQSLDQGLQFLIQYYNGEERAKGNILERFSAQQFPDLHSELNLSSLELGDSALYFCASSVDYFSGNTIYFGEGSWLTVV.

The chain has TRBV7-2 and TRBJ1-2, with D possibly being TRBD1 (5 bases). Germline CDR1 SGHTA, CDR2 FQGNSA. Trimming removed 5 bases at V and 3 bases at J, with 13 bases between. This CDR3 is 14 amino acids long. The CDR3: CASSQLPGYYGYTF. As DNA, the CDR3 is TGTGCCAGCAGCCAGTTGCCAGGGTACTATGGCTACACCTTC.

This chain links TRBV27 with TRBJ1-2, with 10 bases that match TRBD1. V dropped 8 bases and J dropped 6; count of bases not matched to a gene: 6. The CDR3 consists of 13 residues. From germline, CDR1 is MNHEY and CDR2 SMNVEV (reference sequence). The chain's CDR3 is CASRTGGLDGYTF. CDR3 DNA: TGTGCCAGCCGGACAGGGGGTCTCGATGGCTACACCTTC.

CDR3 protein: CAISVGETNEKLFF. The DNA for the CDR3 is TGTGCCATCAGTGTAGGGGAAACTAATGAAAAACTGTTTTTT. This rearrangement joins TRBV10-3 to TRBJ1-4; weak D call: TRBD1 (5 bases). Trimming left V 4 bases short and J 1 base short, with 7 bases between. The CDR3 consists of 14 residues. Looked up from germline, CDR1 is ENHRY and CDR2 is SYGVKD.

V and J are TRBV29-1 and TRBJ2-2, with D perhaps matching TRBD1 (5 bases). The germline V gene has CDR1 SQVTM and CDR2 ANQGSEA. The CDR3 runs to 15 residues. Trimming removed 7 bases from V and 1 base from J, with 16 bases in between. The CDR3 reads CSGGLDRGNTGELFF. DNA for the CDR3: TGCAGCGGTGGCCTTGATAGGGGGAACACCGGGGAGCTGTTTTTT.

J is TRBJ1-6 and V is TRBV27; unclear D gene. V lost 3 bases and J 5 bases, leaving 5 bases between the germline ends. CDR3 length: 13 amino acids. From germline, CDR1 is MNHEY and CDR2 SMNVEV (reference sequence). CDR3 nucleotides: TGTGCCAGCAGTTTGCAGAATAATTCACCCCTCCACTTT. Translating gives CASSLQNNSPLHF.